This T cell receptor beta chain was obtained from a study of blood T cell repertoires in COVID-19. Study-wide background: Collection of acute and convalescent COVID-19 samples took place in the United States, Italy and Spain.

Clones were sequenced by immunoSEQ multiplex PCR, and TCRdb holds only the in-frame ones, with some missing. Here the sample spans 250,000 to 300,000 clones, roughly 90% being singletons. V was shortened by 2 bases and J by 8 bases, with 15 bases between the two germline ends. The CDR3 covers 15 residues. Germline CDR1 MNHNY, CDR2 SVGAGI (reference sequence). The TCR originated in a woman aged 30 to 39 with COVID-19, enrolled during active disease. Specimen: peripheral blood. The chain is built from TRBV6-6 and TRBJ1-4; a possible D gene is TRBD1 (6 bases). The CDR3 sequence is CASSYGGGEEEKLFF. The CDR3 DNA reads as TGTGCCAGCAGTTACGGCGGGGGCGAGGAAGAAAAACTGTTTTTT.